Listed below are T cell receptor beta chains from one sample, sequenced in a study of T cell repertoires in cytomegalovirus infection. TCRdb re-analysed the reads in MiXCR, keeping a single row per CDR3 protein. This sample has about 740,000 distinct CDR3 sequences, with roughly a third found just once. Source material: PBMCs. The receptors originated from a human donor in good health (CMV status not recorded). Some clones in this sample may be carry-over from other donors' samples. Each CDR3 is given with its conserved first and last residue. A D gene is named only where the DNA matches it firmly. A row's size may be missing; if present it is once, few, many or a size class.

j_call: TRBJ1-2
clone_size: .
v_call: TRBV28
d_call: .
cdr3_nt: TGTGCCAGCAGTATCGGGGGCTTAGATGGCTACACCTTC
cdr3_aa: CASSIGGLDGYTF

j_call: TRBJ2-7
clone_size: few
v_call: TRBV29-1
d_call: .
cdr3_nt: TGCAGCGTTGAGGTGCCGGGTGGGGGCTACTACGAGCAGTACTTC
cdr3_aa: CSVEVPGGGYYEQYF

j_call: TRBJ2-3
clone_size: .
v_call: TRBV4-2
d_call: .
cdr3_nt: TGTGCCAGCAGCCAAGTCGTCCTCAAGGATACGCAGTATTTT
cdr3_aa: CASSQVVLKDTQYF

j_call: TRBJ2-1
clone_size: few
v_call: TRBV24-1
d_call: .
cdr3_nt: TGTGCCACCGGGGAGGAGTCCTCCTACAATGAGCAGTTCTTC
cdr3_aa: CATGEESSYNEQFF

j_call: TRBJ2-7
clone_size: few
v_call: TRBV6-1
d_call: .
cdr3_nt: TGTGCCAGCAGTTACGGGGCAGGAGACTACGAGCAGTACTTC
cdr3_aa: CASSYGAGDYEQYF

j_call: TRBJ2-2
clone_size: .
v_call: TRBV6-6
d_call: .
cdr3_nt: TGTGCCAGCAGTTACTCAGGGCTAAATGTCCGGGAGCTGTTTTTT
cdr3_aa: CASSYSGLNVRELFF

j_call: TRBJ2-2
clone_size: few
v_call: TRBV6-6
d_call: TRBD2
cdr3_nt: TGTGCCAGCAAAAGCGGGAGTATAGCCGGGGAGCTGTTTTTT
cdr3_aa: CASKSGSIAGELFF

j_call: TRBJ1-4
clone_size: .
v_call: TRBV6-6
d_call: TRBD1
cdr3_nt: TGTGCCAGCAGTTACGAAGGGGCAGGAACAGGGGGCAAAAAAAAACTGTTTTTT
cdr3_aa: CASSYEGAGTGGKKKLFF

j_call: TRBJ2-2
clone_size: few
v_call: TRBV7-3
d_call: .
cdr3_nt: TGTGCCAGCAGCTTAAGTATGGGGCTGAACACCGGGGAGCTGTTTTTT
cdr3_aa: CASSLSMGLNTGELFF

j_call: TRBJ1-6
clone_size: .
v_call: TRBV28
d_call: .
cdr3_nt: TGTGCCAGCAGTTTATTCTTTCAGGGATCCTATAATTCACCCCTCCACTTT
cdr3_aa: CASSLFFQGSYNSPLHF

j_call: TRBJ1-1
clone_size: few
v_call: TRBV5-1
d_call: TRBD1
cdr3_nt: TGCGCCAGCAGCCTCACACAGGGGAAGGGGACTGAAGCTTTCTTT
cdr3_aa: CASSLTQGKGTEAFF

j_call: TRBJ1-2
clone_size: .
v_call: TRBV12-3/TRBV12-4
d_call: .
cdr3_nt: TGTGCCAGCAGTTTATTGGTTCACTATGGCTACACCTTC
cdr3_aa: CASSLLVHYGYTF

j_call: TRBJ2-5
clone_size: .
v_call: TRBV5-4
d_call: .
cdr3_nt: TGTGCCAGCAGTGGAGGCCGGCAGGGGGAGACCCAGTACTTC
cdr3_aa: CASSGGRQGETQYF

j_call: TRBJ1-5
clone_size: once
v_call: TRBV12-3/TRBV12-4
d_call: .
cdr3_nt: TGTGCCAGCAGTTTTGATGGAGTTAGCAATCAGCCCCAGCATTTT
cdr3_aa: CASSFDGVSNQPQHF

j_call: TRBJ2-7
clone_size: .
v_call: TRBV20-1
d_call: .
cdr3_nt: TGCAGTGCTAGAGCCGGGACATACAATTCCTACGAGCAGTACTTC
cdr3_aa: CSARAGTYNSYEQYF

j_call: TRBJ2-5
clone_size: .
v_call: TRBV13
d_call: .
cdr3_nt: TGTGCCAGCAGCTTACAAAATACCCGGGAGACCCAGTACTTC
cdr3_aa: CASSLQNTRETQYF

j_call: TRBJ2-7
clone_size: many
v_call: TRBV15
d_call: TRBD1
cdr3_nt: TGTGCCACCAGCAGGGGAGACAGGGGCGCCGACGAGCAGTACTTC
cdr3_aa: CATSRGDRGADEQYF

j_call: TRBJ2-7
clone_size: many
v_call: TRBV7-2
d_call: .
cdr3_nt: TGTGCCAGCAGCCCCGGGACATTCTACGAGCAGTACTTC
cdr3_aa: CASSPGTFYEQYF

j_call: TRBJ2-1
clone_size: .
v_call: TRBV7-9
d_call: .
cdr3_nt: TGTGCCAGCAGCGTATCTTGGAATGAGCAGTTCTTC
cdr3_aa: CASSVSWNEQFF

j_call: TRBJ2-1
clone_size: .
v_call: TRBV3-1
d_call: TRBD2
cdr3_nt: TGTGCCAGCAGCCACCTACTAGCGGGGGGCAACAATGAGCAGTTCTTC
cdr3_aa: CASSHLLAGGNNEQFF

j_call: TRBJ1-2
clone_size: .
v_call: TRBV7-9
d_call: .
cdr3_nt: TGTGCCAGCAGCTTAGAAGACGGACCGCTCGTCTATGGCTACACCTTC
cdr3_aa: CASSLEDGPLVYGYTF

j_call: TRBJ2-1
clone_size: .
v_call: TRBV12-3/TRBV12-4
d_call: TRBD2
cdr3_nt: TGTGCCAGCAGCAGGCCGGGACTAGCGGGGGGGAAGGAGCAGTTCTTC
cdr3_aa: CASSRPGLAGGKEQFF

j_call: TRBJ2-2
clone_size: few
v_call: TRBV27
d_call: .
cdr3_nt: TGTGCCAGCAGCCCCCTTCGTCTGGTTACCGGGGAGCTGTTTTTT
cdr3_aa: CASSPLRLVTGELFF

j_call: TRBJ1-1
clone_size: .
v_call: TRBV7-6
d_call: .
cdr3_nt: TGTGCCAGCAGCAACGGCCGCGGAGGGAGGTCGGCTGAAGCTTTCTTT
cdr3_aa: CASSNGRGGRSAEAFF

j_call: TRBJ1-5
clone_size: .
v_call: TRBV12-3/TRBV12-4
d_call: .
cdr3_nt: TGTGCCAGCAAAGTCAGGGGAATGAGTCAGCCCCAGCATTTT
cdr3_aa: CASKVRGMSQPQHF

j_call: TRBJ2-1
clone_size: .
v_call: TRBV6-1
d_call: TRBD1
cdr3_nt: TGTGCCAGCACTCTTGTCCAGGGGGCTTCGCAGTTCTTC
cdr3_aa: CASTLVQGASQFF

j_call: TRBJ1-5
clone_size: .
v_call: TRBV28
d_call: .
cdr3_nt: TGTGCCAGCAGCCGCACAGGGACTGGACGTGATCAGCCCCAGCATTTT
cdr3_aa: CASSRTGTGRDQPQHF

j_call: TRBJ2-5
clone_size: .
v_call: TRBV6-2/TRBV6-3
d_call: .
cdr3_nt: TGTGCCAGCAGTTATCAACCCGGTAGCGGACAAGAGACCCAGTACTTC
cdr3_aa: CASSYQPGSGQETQYF

j_call: TRBJ1-2
clone_size: many
v_call: TRBV28
d_call: .
cdr3_nt: TGTGCCAGCAGTGGGGGAAACTATGGCTACACCTTC
cdr3_aa: CASSGGNYGYTF

j_call: TRBJ2-5
clone_size: .
v_call: TRBV7-8
d_call: TRBD2
cdr3_nt: TGTGCCAGCAGCTCCCGCGGGGCGGGGGGTGCCCAAGAGACCCAGTACTTC
cdr3_aa: CASSSRGAGGAQETQYF

j_call: TRBJ1-1
clone_size: .
v_call: TRBV6-1
d_call: .
cdr3_nt: TGTGCCAGCAGACGTTCCCCAGGGGAAACTGAAGCTTTCTTT
cdr3_aa: CASRRSPGETEAFF

j_call: TRBJ2-5
clone_size: .
v_call: TRBV25-1
d_call: .
cdr3_nt: TGTGCCAGCAGTGAATCGGCTAGCCCCGCGGAGACCCAGTACTTC
cdr3_aa: CASSESASPAETQYF

j_call: TRBJ1-5
clone_size: .
v_call: TRBV7-8
d_call: .
cdr3_nt: TGTGCCAGCAGCTTAGGATTGGGGATTCATCAGCCCCAGCATTTT
cdr3_aa: CASSLGLGIHQPQHF

j_call: TRBJ1-6
clone_size: .
v_call: TRBV5-1
d_call: .
cdr3_nt: TGCGCCAGCAGCCGAGACAGCTCGAATAATTCACCCCTCCACTTT
cdr3_aa: CASSRDSSNNSPLHF

j_call: TRBJ1-2
clone_size: .
v_call: TRBV19
d_call: .
cdr3_nt: TGTGCCAGTAGTACGTCTCGTGGCGCGGGGGGCTATGGCTATGGCTACACCTTC
cdr3_aa: CASSTSRGAGGYGYGYTF

j_call: TRBJ2-1
clone_size: .
v_call: TRBV7-3
d_call: TRBD2
cdr3_nt: TGTTCCAGCAGCCCAAACCGACTAGCGGGTTACAATGAGCAGTTCTTC
cdr3_aa: CSSSPNRLAGYNEQFF

j_call: TRBJ2-5
clone_size: .
v_call: TRBV28
d_call: TRBD2
cdr3_nt: TGTGCCAGCAGTACCCTAGGACTAGCGGGAGTGAAAGAGACCCAGTACTTC
cdr3_aa: CASSTLGLAGVKETQYF

j_call: TRBJ2-7
clone_size: few
v_call: TRBV28
d_call: .
cdr3_nt: TGTGCCAGCAGTGGGGCTAGATTCGCCTACGAGCAGTACTTC
cdr3_aa: CASSGARFAYEQYF

j_call: TRBJ2-3
clone_size: many
v_call: TRBV7-2
d_call: TRBD2
cdr3_nt: TGTGCCAGCAGCTTATTCTCTAGCGGGCTGGAACCAGATACGCAGTATTTT
cdr3_aa: CASSLFSSGLEPDTQYF

j_call: TRBJ2-3
clone_size: few
v_call: TRBV2
d_call: TRBD2
cdr3_nt: TGTGCCAGCAGTGGTCTAGCGGGAGGAATGGATACGCAGTATTTT
cdr3_aa: CASSGLAGGMDTQYF

j_call: TRBJ2-1
clone_size: many
v_call: TRBV7-3
d_call: TRBD1
cdr3_nt: TGTGCCAGCAGCACTGGACAGGGGGTCTGGGATGAGCAGTTCTTC
cdr3_aa: CASSTGQGVWDEQFF

j_call: TRBJ2-2
clone_size: .
v_call: TRBV28
d_call: TRBD2
cdr3_nt: TGTGCCAGCAGCCCCAGGGCTAGCGGGGAAGGCGGGGAGCTGTTTTTT
cdr3_aa: CASSPRASGEGGELFF

j_call: TRBJ1-1
clone_size: .
v_call: TRBV6-5
d_call: TRBD1
cdr3_nt: TGTGCCAGCAGTTACGATGCCTCGGGACAGGGTTACACTGAAGCTTTCTTT
cdr3_aa: CASSYDASGQGYTEAFF

j_call: TRBJ2-1
clone_size: .
v_call: TRBV7-9
d_call: .
cdr3_nt: TGTGCCAGCAGCTCCACGACGCGGACAGACTACAATGAGCAGTTCTTC
cdr3_aa: CASSSTTRTDYNEQFF

j_call: TRBJ1-1
clone_size: .
v_call: TRBV12-3/TRBV12-4
d_call: .
cdr3_nt: TGTTCAATCAGTTTCTCGGGAGAGATTACGAACACTGAAGCTTTCTTT
cdr3_aa: CSISFSGEITNTEAFF

j_call: TRBJ1-1
clone_size: .
v_call: TRBV6-2/TRBV6-3
d_call: .
cdr3_nt: TGTGCCAGCAGTGAAGATCCACGGCAAGCTTTCTTT
cdr3_aa: CASSEDPRQAFF